The 10 T cell receptor beta chains below all came from one sample that was sequenced in a study of T cell repertoires in aging, cancer and after chemotherapy. TCR beta rearrangements were amplified from peripheral blood genomic DNA. TRB rearrangements spanning V, D and J were amplified using mixed TRB-A/B primers. TCRdb processed the multiplex PCR reads anew with MiXCR; each CDR3 protein has one entry. The data contain some 3,500 distinct CDR3 sequences, more than 20% of them singletons. Sequenced: blood. Receptors were obtained from a human donor with a blood cancer.

By sample share, this clonotype is large. The rearrangement links TRBV19 to TRBJ2-3; D is undetermined. The CDR3 length is 13 residues. The V end lost 5 bases, the J end lost 6 bases, and 12 bases lay between the germline ends. CDR1 is LNHDA, CDR2 SQIVND, per germline (reference sequence). The CDR3, as DNA: TGTGCCAGTAGTGCGGACCGGCACGATACGCAGTATTTT. This gives the protein CASSADRHDTQYF.

By sample share, this clonotype is medium-sized (0.01 to 0.1%). The chain uses TRBV6-6 and TRBJ1-6; no clear D. CDR1 is MNHNY, CDR2 SVGAGI, per germline (reference sequence). V shed 6 bases and J shed 10 bases, with 16 bases lying between them. The CDR3 has 14 residues. CDR3 region: CASRTTGSGSPLHF. DNA for the CDR3: TGTGCCAGCAGGACGACGGGGTCGGGCTCACCCCTCCACTTT.

This chain uses TRBV12-3 or TRBV12-4 with TRBJ1-6; D perhaps matches TRBD1 (5 bases). Trimming left V 6 bases short and J 10 bases short, with 13 bases between. The CDR3 sequence is 13 residues long. In DNA, the CDR3 is TGTGCCAGCAGAGGCCAGGGAGGATCACCCCTCCACTTT. It is translated as CASRGQGGSPLHF.

This clonotype appeared a few times. CDR3 coding DNA: TGCAGTGGAGCGGGGGGCCGGGGCAATGAGCAGTTCTTC. Amino acids: CSGAGGRGNEQFF. V usage is TRBV20-1 and J usage is TRBJ2-1; 9 bases are a match to TRBD2. The CDR3 is made up of 13 amino acids. Germline loops: CDR1 DFQATT, CDR2 SNEGSKA (reference sequence). The J segment lost 6 bases and the V segment lost 7 bases, leaving 7 bases of the junction unmatched.

This clonotype is medium-sized within its sample. V is TRBV15 and J is TRBJ2-3; a possible D gene is TRBD1 (5 bases). V was clipped by 1 base and J by 3 bases, with 8 bases between them. Germline assignment: CDR1 LNHNV and CDR2 YYDKDF (reference sequence). This CDR3 is built from 14 residues. CDR3 region: CATSRGQRTDTQYF. The CDR3 DNA sequence: TGTGCCACCAGCAGAGGACAGAGAACAGATACGCAGTATTTT.

By sample fraction, this clonotype is medium-sized. V is TRBV19 and J is TRBJ1-5, with TRBD1 matching over 9 bases. V was clipped by 7 bases and J by 4 bases; unmatched bases: 11. Germline assignment: CDR1 LNHDA and CDR2 SQIVND (reference sequence). This CDR3 region has 16 residues. DNA for the CDR3: TGTGCCAGTACCGTCTCCGGGACAGGGATTAATCAGCCCCAGCATTTT. Residues: CASTVSGTGINQPQHF.

Sample share makes this clonotype medium-sized (0.01 to 0.1%). The J gene is TRBJ1-2, the V gene TRBV30, with D perhaps TRBD1 (5 bases). The CDR3 sequence is 17 residues long. Trimming took 4 bases from V and 0 from J, leaving 21 bases between them. The germline V gene has CDR1 GTSNPN and CDR2 SVGIG (reference sequence). The CDR3 region has the DNA TGTGCCTGGAACCGACCGGGACTCCACCCAGCTAACTATGGCTACACCTTC. This encodes CAWNRPGLHPANYGYTF.

In regard to this clonotype: A much larger clone differs by one base, so this may be a read error. The chain is built from TRBV6-5 and TRBJ1-1; TRBD1 aligns across 7 bases. The V and J ends lost 5 bases and 11 bases, in that order; junction bases with no gene match: 8. Germline CDR1 is MNHEY and CDR2 is SVGAGI. This CDR3 spans 12 amino acids. CDR3: CASSESGTDAFF. DNA of the CDR3: TGTGCCAGCAGTGAGTCTGGGACAGACGCTTTCTTT.

By share of the sample, this clonotype is medium-sized. The rearrangement links TRBV20-1 to TRBJ1-2, with D possibly TRBD1 on 5 matching bases. The CDR3 is made up of 16 amino acids. The V end was cut by 1 base, the J end by 0 bases, with 15 bases between. Germline V gene sequence: CDR1 DFQATT, CDR2 SNEGSKA (reference sequence). The CDR3 protein is CSARGAAGTANYGYTF. DNA of the CDR3: TGCAGTGCTAGAGGGGCGGCAGGGACTGCTAACTATGGCTACACCTTC.

The rearrangement joins TRBV5-1 to TRBJ2-1; TRBD2 aligns across 11 bases. Germline assignment: CDR1 SGHRS and CDR2 YFSETQ. With 7 bases clipped from V and 9 bases from J, the junction kept 15 bases outside the gene matches. The CDR3 has 16 residues. Here the CDR3 reads CASFFSGGAVKTEQFF. CDR3 nucleotides: TGCGCCAGCTTTTTTAGCGGGGGGGCCGTAAAGACTGAGCAGTTCTTC.